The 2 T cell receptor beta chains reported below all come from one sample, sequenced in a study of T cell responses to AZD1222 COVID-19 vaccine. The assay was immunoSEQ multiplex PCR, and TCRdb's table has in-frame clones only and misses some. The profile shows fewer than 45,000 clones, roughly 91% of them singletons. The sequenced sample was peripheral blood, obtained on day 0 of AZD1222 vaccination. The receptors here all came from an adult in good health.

CDR3 DNA sequence: TGTGCCAGCAGCCAGAGGGTGGGCCCTACAGATGAGCAGTTCTTC. It translates to CASSQRVGPTDEQFF. V usage is TRBV3-1 (or the pseudogene TRBV3-2) and J usage is TRBJ2-1; maybe TRBD2 (5 bases). Germline CDR1 and CDR2: LGHDT and YNNKEL (reference sequence). The CDR3 spans 15 residues. The ends were cut back, 3 bases at V and 8 bases at J, with 17 bases in the middle.

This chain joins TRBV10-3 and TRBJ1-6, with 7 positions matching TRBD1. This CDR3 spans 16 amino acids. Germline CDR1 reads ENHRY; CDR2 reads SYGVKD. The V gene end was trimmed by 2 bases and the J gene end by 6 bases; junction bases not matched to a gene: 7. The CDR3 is CAISEAGGQLNSPLHF. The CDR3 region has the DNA TGTGCCATCAGTGAGGCTGGGGGACAGCTTAATTCACCCCTCCACTTT.